These 13 T cell receptor beta chains originate from one sample sequenced in a study of T cells in Graves' hyperthyroidism and ophthalmopathy. The TCR beta CDR3 regions underwent amplification using RNA transcripts as the source. Primed by the HTBI set, a first-round RT-PCR was run on the TCR CDR3. Each CDR3 protein is one row after TCRdb ran MiXCR on the multiplex PCR reads. The sample holds roughly 800,000 distinct CDR3 sequences, roughly 40% seen once. Source material: blood. The receptors were sampled from a man aged 18 to 30 with Graves' hyperthyroidism.

This clonotype was found many times. The J gene is TRBJ1-6, the V gene TRBV20-1, with no clear D. The CDR3 consists of 12 residues. The V and J ends lost 6 bases and 7 bases respectively, with 10 bases between them. Germline V CDR1 and CDR2: DFQATT, SNEGSKA (reference sequence). The CDR3 region has the DNA TGCAGTGCGGCACAGCGGAATTCACCCCTCCACTTT. It yields the protein CSAAQRNSPLHF.

This clonotype was detected a few times. One end of the junction varies from germline; a read error may be responsible. In DNA form, the CDR3 reads TGTGCCAGCAGTACCGGACAGGGGAGAGCAGAGACCCAGTACTTC. It yields the protein CASSTGQGRAETQYF. The chain is built from TRBV10-3 and TRBJ2-5; 9 bases map to TRBD1. CDR1 is ENHRY and CDR2 is SYGVKD in the germline V gene. The CDR3 covers 15 residues.

The V call is TRBV12-3 or TRBV12-4, the J call TRBJ2-7, with a weak D call TRBD1 (5 bases). Trimming took 6 bases from V and 1 from J, leaving 16 bases between them. The CDR3 extends over 15 amino acids. DNA of the CDR3: TGTGCCAGCAGAGGAACAACAGGTTCTTCCTACGAGCAGTACTTC. It codes for CASRGTTGSSYEQYF.

The chain uses TRBV10-3 and TRBJ1-4; the D gene is possibly TRBD1 (5 bases). V was cut by 4 bases and J by 7 bases, with 7 bases left in between. This CDR3 is 12 amino acids long. CDR1 and CDR2 (germline): ENHRY, SYGVKD. The DNA of the CDR3 is TGTGCCATCAGTGCAGGGTTTGAAAAACTGTTTTTT. Its protein is CAISAGFEKLFF.

Concerning this clonotype itself: A read error is possible here, since a much larger clone lies one base away. This chain connects TRBV2 to TRBJ2-2; D call uncertain. Germline V lookup: CDR1 SNHLY, CDR2 FYNNEI. This CDR3 has 13 residues. This CDR3 reads CASSVWVTEELFF. The DNA of the CDR3 is TGTGCCAGCAGTGTCTGGGTCACCGAGGAGCTGTTTTTT.

This clonotype was found many times. The V and J genes are TRBV5-1 and TRBJ1-1, with D hard to call. Trimming removed 2 bases at V and 4 bases at J, with 9 bases between. Germline V gene data show CDR1 as SGHRS and CDR2 as YFSETQ. The CDR3 runs to 13 residues. The CDR3 DNA sequence: TGCGCCAGCAGCTTCTGGGGTGGCACTGAAGCTTTCTTT. Residues: CASSFWGGTEAFF.

This clonotype has a count of ten or more. This CDR3 is CSARAPAVQETQYF. DNA for the CDR3: TGCAGTGCTAGAGCCCCAGCGGTCCAAGAGACCCAGTACTTC. The chain recombines TRBV20-1 with TRBJ2-5; the D gene is possibly TRBD2 (5 bases). Germline V gives CDR1 DFQATT, CDR2 SNEGSKA (reference sequence). Trimming stripped 1 base from V and 1 base from J, with 10 bases between. The CDR3 covers 14 residues.

There are a few counts of this clonotype. This chain uses TRBV12-3 or TRBV12-4 with TRBJ1-1; weak D call: TRBD1 (6 bases). The CDR3 loop spans 17 amino acids. Trimming took off 4 bases at V and 7 bases at J, with 25 bases between the two ends. The DNA of the CDR3 is TGTGCCAGCAGTTACTCGATACGGGACACGAACCCAAATGAAGCTTTCTTT. As protein: CASSYSIRDTNPNEAFF.

This clonotype was observed many times. This chain joins TRBV10-3 and TRBJ2-7; D unclear. V was trimmed by 4 bases and J by 1 base, leaving 8 bases between them. The CDR3 loop spans 13 amino acids. Germline assignment: CDR1 ENHRY and CDR2 SYGVKD. The CDR3 region is CAISGAPSYEQYF. For the CDR3, the DNA is TGTGCCATCAGTGGGGCACCTTCCTACGAGCAGTACTTC.

This clonotype showed up just a few times. V is TRBV12-3 or TRBV12-4 and J is TRBJ2-7; weak D call: TRBD1 (5 bases). This CDR3 region has 14 residues. V lost 2 bases to trimming and J lost 3 bases, with 11 bases between them. The CDR3: CASSLRREIYEQYF. The CDR3 nucleotides read TGTGCCAGCAGTTTACGCAGGGAAATCTACGAGCAGTACTTC.

This clonotype was found a few times. This sequence joins TRBV2 and TRBJ1-4; the D is unclear. Germline V gives CDR1 SNHLY, CDR2 FYNNEI. The CDR3 runs to 15 residues. The V gene lost 5 bases and the J gene lost 0 bases, with 10 bases spanning the gap. The CDR3 is CASSQTGATNEKLFF. As DNA, the CDR3 is TGTGCCAGCAGTCAGACCGGTGCAACTAATGAAAAACTGTTTTTT.

This clonotype was recorded many times. V usage is TRBV7-2 and J usage is TRBJ1-1, with D possibly TRBD1 on 6 matching bases. The germline V gene has CDR1 SGHTA and CDR2 FQGNSA. Trimming cost V 5 bases and J 0 bases, with 13 bases left between them. The CDR3 consists of 15 residues. CDR3 region: CASSATGLLNTEAFF. For the CDR3, the DNA is TGTGCCAGCAGCGCTACAGGGCTACTGAACACTGAAGCTTTCTTT.

This clonotype was found a few times. This chain links TRBV12-3 or TRBV12-4 with TRBJ2-7; tentatively, D is TRBD1 (6 bases). CDR3 length equals 14 residues. V was pared by 7 bases and J by 2 bases, with 15 bases between. Here the CDR3 DNA reads TGTGCCAGCACAGAGACACAGGGACCCTACGAGCAGTACTTC. It encodes CASTETQGPYEQYF.